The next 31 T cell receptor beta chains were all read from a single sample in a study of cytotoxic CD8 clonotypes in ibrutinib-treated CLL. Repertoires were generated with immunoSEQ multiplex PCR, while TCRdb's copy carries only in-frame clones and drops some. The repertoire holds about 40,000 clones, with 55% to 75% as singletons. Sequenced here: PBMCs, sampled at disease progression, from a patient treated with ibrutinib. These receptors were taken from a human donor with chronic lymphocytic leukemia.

CDR3 sequence (DNA): TGTGCCAGCAGCCAGGGCACAGGGGGCGGCCCTGAAGCTTTCTTT. Translated: CASSQGTGGGPEAFF. The rearrangement links TRBV4-2 to TRBJ1-1, with 9 bases identical to TRBD1. CDR1 is LGHNA and CDR2 is YNFKEQ in the germline V gene. Unmatched junction bases numbered 8, after V lost 3 bases and J lost 6 bases. The CDR3 totals 15 residues.

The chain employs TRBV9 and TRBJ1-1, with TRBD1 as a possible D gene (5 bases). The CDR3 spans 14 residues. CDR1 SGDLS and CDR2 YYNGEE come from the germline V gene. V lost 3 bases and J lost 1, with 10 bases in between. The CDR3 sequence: CASSETGQNTEAFF. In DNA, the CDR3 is TGTGCCAGCAGCGAGACTGGACAGAACACTGAAGCTTTCTTT.

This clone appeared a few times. DNA for the CDR3: TGTGCCAGCAGCTTAGCCCTAGCCGGTGAGCAGTTCTTC. It codes for CASSLALAGEQFF. The chain has TRBV7-9 and TRBJ2-1; the D gene is possibly TRBD2 (5 bases). The germline gives CDR1 SEHNR, CDR2 FQNEAQ (reference sequence). This CDR3 comprises 13 residues. V was clipped by 0 bases and J by 9 bases, with 9 bases between them.

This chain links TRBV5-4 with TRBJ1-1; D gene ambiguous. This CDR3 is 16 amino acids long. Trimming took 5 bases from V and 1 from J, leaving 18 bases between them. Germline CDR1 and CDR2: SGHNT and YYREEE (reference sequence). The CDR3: CASSRAVGGWNTEAFF. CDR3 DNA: TGTGCCAGCAGTCGGGCTGTTGGAGGATGGAACACTGAAGCTTTCTTT.

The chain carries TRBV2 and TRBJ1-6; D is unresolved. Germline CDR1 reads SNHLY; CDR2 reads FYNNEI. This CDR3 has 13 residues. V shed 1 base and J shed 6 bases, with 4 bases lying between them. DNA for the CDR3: TGTGCCAGCAGTGAAGTGGCTAATTCACCCCTCCACTTT. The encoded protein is CASSEVANSPLHF.

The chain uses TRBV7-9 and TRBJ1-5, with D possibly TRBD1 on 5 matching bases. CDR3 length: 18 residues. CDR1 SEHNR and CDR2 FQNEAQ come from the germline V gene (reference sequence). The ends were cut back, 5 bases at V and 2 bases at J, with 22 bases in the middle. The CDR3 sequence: CASSPVEGPGRGNQPQHF. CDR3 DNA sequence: TGTGCCAGCAGCCCCGTTGAGGGACCAGGGCGAGGCAATCAGCCCCAGCATTTT.

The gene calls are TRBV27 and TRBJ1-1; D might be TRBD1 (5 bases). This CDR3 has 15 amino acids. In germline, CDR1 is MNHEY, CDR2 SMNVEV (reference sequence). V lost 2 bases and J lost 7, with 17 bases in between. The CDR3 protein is CASSLGLGIRDEAFF. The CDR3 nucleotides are TGTGCCAGCAGTTTAGGGTTAGGGATCAGGGATGAAGCTTTCTTT.

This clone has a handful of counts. The CDR3: CASSPGLDYGYTF. The CDR3 DNA is TGTGCCAGCAGCCCGGGCCTCGACTATGGCTACACCTTC. The chain joins TRBV11-2 to TRBJ1-2; unclear D gene. CDR3 length: 13 residues. With 5 bases removed from V and 3 bases from J, the gap between germline ends came to 10 bases. Per the germline V gene, CDR1 is SGHAT and CDR2 is FQNNGV.

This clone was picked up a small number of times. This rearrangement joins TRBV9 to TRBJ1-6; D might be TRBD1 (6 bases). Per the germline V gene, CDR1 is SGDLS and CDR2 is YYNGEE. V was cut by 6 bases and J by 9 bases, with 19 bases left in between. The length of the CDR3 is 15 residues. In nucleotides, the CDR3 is TGTGCCAGCAATCTGAGGGGGATCTCAGGTTCACCCCTCCACTTT. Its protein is CASNLRGISGSPLHF.

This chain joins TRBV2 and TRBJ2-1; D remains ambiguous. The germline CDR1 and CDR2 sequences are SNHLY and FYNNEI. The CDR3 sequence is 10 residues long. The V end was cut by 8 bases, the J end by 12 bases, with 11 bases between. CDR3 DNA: TGTGCCAGCCTCGGTCCGCCGCAGTTCTTC. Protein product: CASLGPPQFF.

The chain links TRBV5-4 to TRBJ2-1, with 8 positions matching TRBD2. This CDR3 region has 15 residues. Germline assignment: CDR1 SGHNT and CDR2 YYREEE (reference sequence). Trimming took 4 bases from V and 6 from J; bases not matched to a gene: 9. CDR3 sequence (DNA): TGTGCCAGCAGCCCGGGACTAGGGAGCTTCAATGAGCAGTTCTTC. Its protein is CASSPGLGSFNEQFF.

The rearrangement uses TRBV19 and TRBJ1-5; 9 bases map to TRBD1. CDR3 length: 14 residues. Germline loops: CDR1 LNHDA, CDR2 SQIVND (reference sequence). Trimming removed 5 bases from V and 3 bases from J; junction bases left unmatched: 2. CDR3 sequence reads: CASSYRGPNQPQHF. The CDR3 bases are TGTGCCAGTAGTTACAGGGGGCCCAATCAGCCCCAGCATTTT.

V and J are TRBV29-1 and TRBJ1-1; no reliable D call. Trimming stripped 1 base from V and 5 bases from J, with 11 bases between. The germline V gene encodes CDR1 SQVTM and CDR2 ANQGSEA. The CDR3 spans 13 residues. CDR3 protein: CSVEVERGTEAFF. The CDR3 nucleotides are TGCAGCGTTGAAGTGGAGCGGGGTACTGAAGCTTTCTTT.

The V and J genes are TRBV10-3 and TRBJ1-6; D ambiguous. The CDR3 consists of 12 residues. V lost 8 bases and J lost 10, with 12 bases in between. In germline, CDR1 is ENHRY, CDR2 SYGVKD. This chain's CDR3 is CAIGVSASPLHF. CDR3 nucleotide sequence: TGTGCCATCGGGGTCAGCGCATCACCCCTCCACTTT.

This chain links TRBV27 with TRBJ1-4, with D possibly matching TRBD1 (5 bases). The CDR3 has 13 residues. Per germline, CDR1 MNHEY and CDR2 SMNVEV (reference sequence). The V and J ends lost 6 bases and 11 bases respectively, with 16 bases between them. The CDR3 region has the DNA TGTGCCAGCAGCCCAAACGGGGGAGGGAAACTGTTTTTT. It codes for CASSPNGGGKLFF.

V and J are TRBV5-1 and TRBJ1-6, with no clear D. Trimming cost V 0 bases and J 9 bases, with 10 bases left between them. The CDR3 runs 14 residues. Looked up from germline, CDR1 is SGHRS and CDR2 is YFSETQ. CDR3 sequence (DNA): TGCGCCAGCAGCTTGGCAGGAGGAGGTTCACCCCTCCACTTT. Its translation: CASSLAGGGSPLHF.

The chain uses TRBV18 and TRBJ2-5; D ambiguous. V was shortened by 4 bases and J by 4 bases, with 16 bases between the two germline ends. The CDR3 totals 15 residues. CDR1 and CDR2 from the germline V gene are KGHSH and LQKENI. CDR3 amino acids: CASSLAFLGSETQYF. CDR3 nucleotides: TGTGCCAGCTCACTTGCATTCTTGGGTTCAGAGACCCAGTACTTC.

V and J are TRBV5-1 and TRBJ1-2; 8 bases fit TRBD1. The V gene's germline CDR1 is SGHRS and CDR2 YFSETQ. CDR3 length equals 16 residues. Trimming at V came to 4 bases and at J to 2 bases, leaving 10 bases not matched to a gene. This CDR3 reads CASSPPDRVGNYGYTF. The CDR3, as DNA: TGCGCCAGCAGCCCCCCGGACAGGGTGGGAAACTATGGCTACACCTTC. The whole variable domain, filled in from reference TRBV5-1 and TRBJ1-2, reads KAGVTQTPRYLIKTRGQQVTLSCSPISGHRSVSWYQQTPGQGLQFLFEYFSETQRNKGNFPGRFSGRQFSNSRSEMNVSTLELGDSALYLCASSPPDRVGNYGYTFGSGTRLTVV.

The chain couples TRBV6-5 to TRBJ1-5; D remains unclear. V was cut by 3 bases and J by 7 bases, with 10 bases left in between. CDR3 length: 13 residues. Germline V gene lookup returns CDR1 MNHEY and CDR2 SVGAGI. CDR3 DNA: TGTGCCAGCAGTTATCGGTTCGAACAGCCCCAGCATTTT. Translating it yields CASSYRFEQPQHF.

The CDR3 loop reads CASNGGPADTQYF. The DNA for the CDR3 is TGTGCCAGTAACGGGGGCCCCGCAGATACGCAGTATTTT. This rearrangement joins TRBV19 to TRBJ2-3; D possibly uses TRBD1 or TRBD2 (6 bases each). CDR3 length equals 13 residues. CDR1 and CDR2 from the germline V gene are LNHDA and SQIVND (reference sequence). The germline V and J ends were trimmed by 7 bases and 4 bases, with 12 bases remaining between them. The full variable domain, with the rest looked up from reference TRBV19 and TRBJ2-3, is DGGITQSPKYLFRKEGQNVTLSCEQNLNHDAMYWYRQDPGQGLRLIYYSQIVNDFQKGDIAEGYSVSREKKESFPLTVTSAQKNPTAFYLCASNGGPADTQYFGPGTRLTVL.

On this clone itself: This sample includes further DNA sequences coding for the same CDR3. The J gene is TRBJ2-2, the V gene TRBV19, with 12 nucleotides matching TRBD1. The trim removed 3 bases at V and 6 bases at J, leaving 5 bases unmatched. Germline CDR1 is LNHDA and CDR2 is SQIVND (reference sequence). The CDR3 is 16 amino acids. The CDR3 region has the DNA TGTGCCAGTAGTATGGGGACAGGGGGCGCTGCCGGGGAGCTGTTTTTT. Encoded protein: CASSMGTGGAAGELFF.

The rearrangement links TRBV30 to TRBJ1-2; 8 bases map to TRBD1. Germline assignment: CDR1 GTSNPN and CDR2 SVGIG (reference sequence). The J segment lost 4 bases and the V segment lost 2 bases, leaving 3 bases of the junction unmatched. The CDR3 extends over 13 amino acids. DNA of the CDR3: TGTGCCTGGAGTAGGGACAGGCCCTATGGCTACACCTTC. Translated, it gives CAWSRDRPYGYTF.

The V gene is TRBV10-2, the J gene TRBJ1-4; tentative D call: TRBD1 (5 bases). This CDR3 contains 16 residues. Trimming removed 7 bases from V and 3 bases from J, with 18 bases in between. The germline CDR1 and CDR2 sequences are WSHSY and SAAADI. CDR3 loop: CASKPPQGNANEKLFF. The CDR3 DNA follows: TGCGCCAGCAAGCCTCCGCAGGGAAATGCTAATGAAAAACTGTTTTTT.

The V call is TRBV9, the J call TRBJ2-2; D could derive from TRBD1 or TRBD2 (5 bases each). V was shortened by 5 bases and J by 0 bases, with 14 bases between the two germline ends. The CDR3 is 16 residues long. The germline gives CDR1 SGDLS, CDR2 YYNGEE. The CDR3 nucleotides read TGTGCCAGCAGTTCCGGGACGGTGTCGAACACCGGGGAGCTGTTTTTT. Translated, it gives CASSSGTVSNTGELFF.

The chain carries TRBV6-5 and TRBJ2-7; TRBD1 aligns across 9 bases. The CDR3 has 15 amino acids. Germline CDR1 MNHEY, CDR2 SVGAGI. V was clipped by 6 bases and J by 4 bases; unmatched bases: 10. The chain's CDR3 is CASSFTGTGLYEQYF. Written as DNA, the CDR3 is TGTGCCAGCAGCTTCACCGGGACAGGGCTGTACGAGCAGTACTTC.

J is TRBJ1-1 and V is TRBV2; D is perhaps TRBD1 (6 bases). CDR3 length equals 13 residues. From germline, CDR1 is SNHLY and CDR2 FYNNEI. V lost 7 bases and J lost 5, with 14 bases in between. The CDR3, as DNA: TGTGCCAGCATATTGACAGGAGGGACTGAAGCTTTCTTT. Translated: CASILTGGTEAFF. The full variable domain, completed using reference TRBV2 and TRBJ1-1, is EPEVTQTPSHQVTQMGQEVILRCVPISNHLYFYWYRQILGQKVEFLVSFYNNEISEKSEIFDDQFSVERPDGSNFTLKIRSTKLEDSAMYFCASILTGGTEAFFGQGTRLTVV.

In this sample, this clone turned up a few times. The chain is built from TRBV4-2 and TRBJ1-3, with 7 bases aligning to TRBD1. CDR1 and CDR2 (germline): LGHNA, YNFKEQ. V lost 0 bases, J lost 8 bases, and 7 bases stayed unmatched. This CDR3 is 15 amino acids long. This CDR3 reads CASSQEKRQGDTIYF. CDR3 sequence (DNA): TGTGCCAGCAGCCAAGAGAAGCGGCAGGGGGACACCATATATTTT.

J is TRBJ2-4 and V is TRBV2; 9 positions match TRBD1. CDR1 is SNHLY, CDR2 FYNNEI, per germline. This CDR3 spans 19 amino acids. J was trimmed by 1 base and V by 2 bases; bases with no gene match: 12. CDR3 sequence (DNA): TGTGCCAGCAGTGAAACCTCTTACAGGGGGCTTCGGGCCAAAAACATTCAGTACTTC. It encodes CASSETSYRGLRAKNIQYF.

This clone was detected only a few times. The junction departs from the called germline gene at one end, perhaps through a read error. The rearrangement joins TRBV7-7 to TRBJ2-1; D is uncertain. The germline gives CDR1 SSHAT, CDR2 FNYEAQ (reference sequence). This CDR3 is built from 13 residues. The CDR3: CASSPYGPNEQFF. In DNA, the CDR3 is TGTGCTAGCAGCCCATACGGCCCCAATGAGCAGTTCTTC. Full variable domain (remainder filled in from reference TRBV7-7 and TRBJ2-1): GAGVSQSPRYKVTKRGQDVTLRCDPISSHATLYWYQQALGQGPEFLTYFNYEAQPDKSGLPSDRFSAERPEGSISTLTIQRTEQRDSAMYRCASSPYGPNEQFFGPGTRLTVL.

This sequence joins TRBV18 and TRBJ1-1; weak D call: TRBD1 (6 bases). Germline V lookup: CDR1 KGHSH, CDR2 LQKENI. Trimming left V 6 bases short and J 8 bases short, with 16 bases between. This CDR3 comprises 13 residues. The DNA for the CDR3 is TGTGCCAGCTCCCCGATTTCCGGGGGCGAAGCTTTCTTT. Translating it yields CASSPISGGEAFF.

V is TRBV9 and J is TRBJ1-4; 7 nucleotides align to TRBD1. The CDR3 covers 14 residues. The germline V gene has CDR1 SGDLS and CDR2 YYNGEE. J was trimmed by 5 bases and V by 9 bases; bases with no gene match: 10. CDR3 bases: TGTGCCACGGAACCGACAGGGTTAAATGAAAAACTGTTTTTT. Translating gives CATEPTGLNEKLFF.